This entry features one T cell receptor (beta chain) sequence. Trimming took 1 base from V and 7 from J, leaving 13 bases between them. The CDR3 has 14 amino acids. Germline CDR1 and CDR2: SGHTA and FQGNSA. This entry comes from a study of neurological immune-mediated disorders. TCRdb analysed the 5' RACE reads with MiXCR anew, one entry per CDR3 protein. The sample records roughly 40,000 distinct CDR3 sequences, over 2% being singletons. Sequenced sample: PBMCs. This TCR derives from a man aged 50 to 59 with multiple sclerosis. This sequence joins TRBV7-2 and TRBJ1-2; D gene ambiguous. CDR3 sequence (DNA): TGTGCCAGCAGCTTAGAGCGGCACAACCTTGGCTACACCTTC. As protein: CASSLERHNLGYTF. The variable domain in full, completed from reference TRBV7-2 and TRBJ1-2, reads GAGVSQSPSNKVTEKGKDVELRCDPISGHTALYWYRQSLGQGLEFLIYFQGNSAPDKSGLPSDRFSAERTGGSVSTLTIQRTQQEDSAVYLCASSLERHNLGYTFGSGTRLTVV.